This T cell receptor (beta chain) stems from a study of blood T cell repertoires in COVID-19. CDR1 and CDR2 from the germline V gene are SGHTA and FQGNSA. The CDR3 is made up of 14 amino acids. The V gene end was trimmed by 5 bases and the J gene end by 5 bases; junction bases not matched to a gene: 6. Authors' data handling: Cell counts per sample came from amplifying reference gene primers. TCRdb's table, derived via immunoSEQ multiplex PCR, lists solely in-frame clones and lacks some. V and J calls and clone size are given by that table; D and trimming were obtained from the DNA. The sample includes under 250,000 clones, more than 65% of them seen just once.

The sequencing sample was made of peripheral blood. The TCR sequence derives from a woman aged 80 or older with acute or convalescent COVID-19. The chain recombines TRBV7-2 with TRBJ2-1; the match to TRBD2 covers 7 bases. CDR3 nucleotide sequence: TGTGCCAGCAGCAAAAGCGGGGCCAACAATGAGCAGTTCTTC. It codes for CASSKSGANNEQFF. Drawing the rest from reference TRBV7-2 and TRBJ2-1, the complete variable domain is GAGVSQSPSNKVTEKGKDVELRCDPISGHTALYWYRQSLGQGLEFLIYFQGNSAPDKSGLPSDRFSAERTGGSVSTLTIQRTQQEDSAVYLCASSKSGANNEQFFGPGTRLTVL.